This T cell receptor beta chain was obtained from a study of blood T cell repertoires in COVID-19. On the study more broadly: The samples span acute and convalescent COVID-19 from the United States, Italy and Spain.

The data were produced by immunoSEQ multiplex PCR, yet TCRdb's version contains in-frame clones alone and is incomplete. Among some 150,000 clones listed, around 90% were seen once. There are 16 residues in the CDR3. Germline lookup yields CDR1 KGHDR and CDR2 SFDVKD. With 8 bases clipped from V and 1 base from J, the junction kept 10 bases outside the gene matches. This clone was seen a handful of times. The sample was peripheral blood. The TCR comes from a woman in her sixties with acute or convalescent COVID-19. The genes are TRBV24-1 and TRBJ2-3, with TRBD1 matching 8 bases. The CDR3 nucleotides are TGTGCCACCAACCCCACAGGGGGAGGAGGCACAGATACGCAGTATTTT. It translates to CATNPTGGGGTDTQYF.